The 20 T cell receptor beta chains in this list originate from one sample, sequenced in a study of shared clonotypes between healthy human individuals. CD45RO-negative CD8 cells positively selected for CCR7 made up the naive population, which excluded terminally differentiated effector memory CD45RA+ cells. The protocol was immunoSEQ multiplex PCR, while the TCRdb copy is restricted to in-frame clones and leaves out a portion. The data hold around 2.1 million clones, with more than 85% observed a single time. The specimen sequenced was naive CD8+ T cells from PBMCs. The receptors shown here come from a man younger than 35 in good health. Some clones in this sample may be carry-over from other donors' samples.

This chain uses TRBV13 with TRBJ1-2, with D perhaps matching TRBD1 (6 bases). Trimming cost V 5 bases and J 6 bases, with 16 bases left between them. This CDR3 has 14 amino acids. Looked up from germline, CDR1 is PRHDT and CDR2 is FYEKMQ (reference sequence). CDR3: CASSPTTGNHGYTF. DNA of the CDR3: TGTGCCAGCAGCCCTACTACAGGGAACCATGGCTACACCTTC.

V and J are TRBV7-2 and TRBJ2-5; 10 nucleotides align to TRBD1. The CDR3 is made up of 16 amino acids. V was pared by 4 bases and J by 7 bases, with 12 bases of the junction left unmatched. Looked up from germline, CDR1 is SGHTA and CDR2 is FQGNSA. As DNA, the CDR3 is TGTGCCAGCAGCTCGCGACAGGGGGCAAAAAGGGGGACCCAGTACTTC. Residues: CASSSRQGAKRGTQYF.

The J gene is TRBJ2-6, the V gene TRBV9, with D possibly being TRBD2 (5 bases). The CDR3 loop spans 18 amino acids. The germline gives CDR1 SGDLS, CDR2 YYNGEE. Deletions cut 3 bases from V and 0 bases from J, with 16 bases between. The CDR3: CASSASGKIGSGANVLTF. For the CDR3, the DNA is TGTGCCAGCAGCGCCTCGGGAAAGATCGGCTCTGGGGCCAACGTCCTGACTTTC. The variable domain in full, completed from reference TRBV9 and TRBJ2-6, reads DSGVTQTPKHLITATGQRVTLRCSPRSGDLSVYWYQQSLDQGLQFLIQYYNGEERAKGNILERFSAQQFPDLHSELNLSSLELGDSALYFCASSASGKIGSGANVLTFGAGSRLTVL.

Details on this clone: Other DNA sequences within the sample encode an identical CDR3. The chain is built from TRBV6-5 and TRBJ2-7; TRBD1 matches at 8 bases. Per germline, CDR1 MNHEY and CDR2 SVGAGI. J gave up 4 bases and V 4 bases, and 6 bases lay outside the gene matches. The CDR3 has 14 residues. The CDR3 loop reads CASSSGTGGYEQYF. CDR3 coding DNA: TGTGCCAGCAGTTCCGGGACAGGAGGATACGAGCAGTACTTC.

V usage is TRBV7-2 and J usage is TRBJ2-5; 13 bases line up with TRBD2. V lost 1 base and J lost 2; bases outside the gene matches: 1. This CDR3 region has 16 residues. Germline V gives CDR1 SGHTA, CDR2 FQGNSA. The DNA for the CDR3 is TGTGCCAGCAGCTTAGTACTAGCGGGGGGGCAAGAGACCCAGTACTTC. The encoded protein is CASSLVLAGGQETQYF.

V usage is TRBV7-3 and J usage is TRBJ2-3, with 13 bases that match TRBD2. CDR1 is SGHTA and CDR2 is FQGTGA in the germline V gene. With 6 bases clipped from V and 0 bases from J, the junction kept 9 bases outside the gene matches. The CDR3 runs to 18 residues. The CDR3 region is CASSSLAGGPKSTDTQYF. CDR3 DNA sequence: TGTGCCAGCAGTTCACTAGCGGGAGGGCCAAAAAGCACAGATACGCAGTATTTT.

The chain links TRBV30 to TRBJ2-2, with 14 positions matching TRBD2. V was pared by 3 bases and J by 3 bases, with 9 bases of the junction left unmatched. This CDR3 has 18 residues. Looked up from germline, CDR1 is GTSNPN and CDR2 is SVGIG (reference sequence). In DNA form, the CDR3 reads TGTGCCTGGAGCCATGGGACTAGCGGGAGATTGTACACCGGGGAGCTGTTTTTT. Residues: CAWSHGTSGRLYTGELFF. Variable domain in full (rest from reference TRBV30 and TRBJ2-2): SQTIHQWPATLVQPVGSPLSLECTVEGTSNPNLYWYRQAAGRGLQLLFYSVGIGQISSEVPQNLSASRPQDRQFILSSKKLLLSDSGFYLCAWSHGTSGRLYTGELFFGEGSRLTVL.

The chain uses TRBV7-6 and TRBJ2-7; no clear D. Between the trimmed V and J ends, which lost 5 bases and 2 bases, there was a span of 10 bases. CDR3 size: 13 residues. Looked up from germline, CDR1 is SGHVS and CDR2 is FNYEAQ. In DNA, the CDR3 is TGTGCCAGCAGCCCCTCCCCCACCTACGAGCAGTACTTC. Translating gives CASSPSPTYEQYF.

V is TRBV9 and J is TRBJ2-5, with 7 bases identical to TRBD2. V was pared by 5 bases and J by 0 bases, with 7 bases of the junction left unmatched. Germline CDR1 is SGDLS and CDR2 is YYNGEE. CDR3 size: 15 residues. The CDR3 here is CASRTGREDQETQYF. The DNA for the CDR3 is TGTGCCAGCAGAACGGGACGGGAGGACCAAGAGACCCAGTACTTC.

V gene TRBV28 combines with J gene TRBJ2-7; TRBD1 matches at 8 bases. This CDR3 spans 15 amino acids. Trimming took 5 bases from V and 6 from J; bases not matched to a gene: 12. Looked up from germline, CDR1 is MDHEN and CDR2 is SYDVKM. CDR3 nucleotides: TGTGCCAGCAGTCCGCCAACAGGGGGTAGAGGCGAGCAGTACTTC. Translation gives CASSPPTGGRGEQYF.

This chain joins TRBV5-4 and TRBJ2-1; TRBD2 might be the D (6 bases). V lost 0 bases to trimming and J lost 8 bases, with 12 bases between them. Per the germline V gene, CDR1 is SGHNT and CDR2 is YYREEE (reference sequence). The CDR3 extends over 14 amino acids. The CDR3 DNA reads as TGTGCCAGCAGCTTGGTTGCTAGCGACCATGAGCAGTTCTTC. It specifies CASSLVASDHEQFF.

The chain has TRBV11-2 and TRBJ2-7; D may be TRBD1 or TRBD2 (6 bases each). Trimming removed 7 bases at V and 3 bases at J, with 16 bases between. This CDR3 comprises 14 residues. Germline CDR1 is SGHAT and CDR2 is FQNNGV. The CDR3 DNA is TGTGCCAGCACCAAAACCGGGGGCTTCTACGAGCAGTACTTC. It codes for CASTKTGGFYEQYF.

The chain is built from TRBV9 and TRBJ1-2, with TRBD1 as a possible D gene (6 bases). In germline, CDR1 is SGDLS, CDR2 YYNGEE. The CDR3 consists of 17 residues. The ends were cut back, 4 bases at V and 0 bases at J, with 19 bases in the middle. The CDR3 here is CASSPPNRGGPNYGYTF. For the CDR3, the DNA is TGTGCCAGCAGCCCCCCAAATCGAGGGGGACCTAACTATGGCTACACCTTC. Combining the CDR3 with reference TRBV9 and TRBJ1-2 gives the whole variable domain DSGVTQTPKHLITATGQRVTLRCSPRSGDLSVYWYQQSLDQGLQFLIQYYNGEERAKGNILERFSAQQFPDLHSELNLSSLELGDSALYFCASSPPNRGGPNYGYTFGSGTRLTVV.

The genes are TRBV2 and TRBJ1-2, with unresolved D. In germline, CDR1 is SNHLY, CDR2 FYNNEI. The CDR3 extends over 12 amino acids. Deletions cut 4 bases from V and 8 bases from J, with 11 bases between. The CDR3 here is CASSGSTDGYTF. DNA of the CDR3: TGTGCCAGCAGTGGTTCGACGGACGGCTACACCTTC.

The chain is built from TRBV13 and TRBJ1-2, with D uncertain. This CDR3 comprises 16 residues. CDR1 and CDR2 (germline): PRHDT, FYEKMQ (reference sequence). The ends were cut back, 0 bases at V and 1 base at J, with 12 bases in the middle. The CDR3 sequence is CASSLGTLNGNYGYTF. The CDR3 DNA follows: TGTGCCAGCAGCTTAGGAACCCTTAACGGTAACTATGGCTACACCTTC.

V and J are TRBV28 and TRBJ1-1; D ambiguous. This CDR3 is 13 amino acids long. Trimming cost V 3 bases and J 7 bases, with 12 bases left between them. Germline CDR1 reads MDHEN; CDR2 reads SYDVKM. CDR3: CASSFLPKVEAFF. The CDR3 DNA is TGTGCCAGCAGTTTTCTCCCTAAGGTTGAAGCTTTCTTT.

The sample holds one count of this clone. V is TRBV4-1 and J is TRBJ2-7; maybe TRBD2 (7 bases). The CDR3 spans 16 residues. Trimming shortened V by 3 bases and J by 5 bases, and 20 bases separated the two germline ends. CDR1 and CDR2 from the germline V gene are MGHRA and YSYEKL. CDR3 sequence (DNA): TGCGCCAGCAGCCAGAGGGGGGGTCCTCGGGGCGACGAGCAGTACTTC. The encoded protein is CASSQRGGPRGDEQYF.

Details on this clone: The sample holds other DNA sequences that translate to the same CDR3. The chain combines TRBV7-8 with TRBJ2-7; 7 bases are shared with TRBD1. Germline CDR1 is SGHVS and CDR2 is FQNEAQ. Trimming removed 2 bases from V and 3 bases from J; junction bases left unmatched: 4. CDR3 length equals 14 residues. CDR3 coding DNA: TGTGCCAGCAGCTTACTGGCAGGGGGCTACGAGCAGTACTTC. Residues: CASSLLAGGYEQYF.

Details on this clone: Distinct nucleotide sequences in the sample also encode this CDR3. The chain uses TRBV9 and TRBJ2-2; possible D gene TRBD1, 5 bases. Germline V gene sequence: CDR1 SGDLS, CDR2 YYNGEE. The length of the CDR3 is 12 residues. V was pared by 5 bases and J by 5 bases, with 7 bases between. The DNA of the CDR3 is TGTGCCAGCAGTGCAGGGACCGGGGAGCTGTTTTTT. Encoded protein: CASSAGTGELFF.

The chain employs TRBV7-9 and TRBJ2-2; D not certain. This CDR3 spans 13 amino acids. The ends were cut back, 11 bases at V and 0 bases at J, with 10 bases in the middle. The germline CDR1 and CDR2 sequences are SEHNR and FQNEAQ (reference sequence). CDR3 DNA sequence: TGTGCCGGAGAGGCGGCGAACACCGGGGAGCTGTTTTTT. It codes for CAGEAANTGELFF. Supplemented by reference TRBV7-9 and TRBJ2-2, the full variable domain reads DTGVSQNPRHKITKRGQNVTFRCDPISEHNRLYWYRQTLGQGPEFLTYFQNEAQLEKSRLLSDRFSAERPKGSFSTLEIQRTEQGDSAMYLCAGEAANTGELFFGEGSRLTVL.